Sequencing of this TCR beta chain was carried out in a study of Ad26.COV2.S vaccination and SARS-CoV-2 variants. Study-wide context: Once, or twice with 56 days between doses, Ad26.COV2.S was given intramuscularly.

The treatment is: around 19 received Ad26.COV2.S at low or high dose, single or two shots; about five received placebo; per-sample allocation not given. All samples were drawn on day 63, counting from the first vaccine or placebo injection. An adult donor aged 18-55 years was enrolled in Boston. Of note for this clone: Its antigen remains unidentified.

The study's findings and limits: Substantial breadth was reported for post-vaccination spike-specific CD8+ and CD4+ T cells. Participants in the vaccine arm had higher spike-specific TCR breadth; placebo recipients had lower.

Trimming pared 0 bases from V and 4 bases from J, leaving 8 bases between. The germline CDR1 and CDR2 sequences are SGHKS and YYEKEE (reference sequence). CDR3 size: 14 residues. This table comes from immunoSEQ multiplex PCR, and its TCRdb copy is limited to in-frame clones, with some not included. Among roughly 400,000 clones, roughly 90% were seen once, and the ten largest hold 1.5% to 2%. This clonotype was sampled from a person between 18 and 65 years old who received the Ad26.COV2.S COVID-19 vaccine or a placebo. The chain recombines TRBV5-5 with TRBJ1-5; D is uncertain. Material: peripheral blood, obtained in a trial of Ad26.COV2.S vaccine versus placebo. Here the CDR3 reads CASSLDTSNQPQHF. Here the CDR3 DNA reads TGTGCCAGCAGCTTGGACACTTCAAATCAGCCCCAGCATTTT.